The 32 T cell receptor beta chains given below trace back to one sample, sequenced in a study of cytomegalovirus exposure and HLA in healthy donors. Assay used: immunoSEQ multiplex PCR; TCRdb lists only in-frame clones, some missing. This repertoire shows 200,000 to 300,000 clones, about 92% found once; its top ten account for 3% to 3.5%. The sequencing input was PBMCs. The receptors shown here come from a woman in her twenties or thirties in good health and CMV-seronegative.

This clone was recorded once. The V call is TRBV27, the J call TRBJ2-7; TRBD1 matches at 10 bases. J gave up 6 bases and V 3 bases, and 2 bases lay outside the gene matches. CDR1 MNHEY and CDR2 SMNVEV come from the germline V gene (reference sequence). This CDR3 region has 13 residues. This chain's CDR3 is CASSFGTGAEQYF. The CDR3 region has the DNA TGTGCCAGCAGTTTCGGGACAGGGGCCGAGCAGTACTTC.

The rearrangement links TRBV4-2 to TRBJ2-7; the match to TRBD2 covers 8 bases. The germline gives CDR1 LGHNA, CDR2 YNFKEQ. There are 15 residues in the CDR3. The J segment lost 3 bases and the V segment lost 5 bases, leaving 9 bases of the junction unmatched. Written as DNA, the CDR3 is TGTGCCAGCAGCGAAACCGGGACTAGTCACTACGAGCAGTACTTC. Its protein is CASSETGTSHYEQYF.

This rearrangement joins TRBV4-2 to TRBJ1-1; D may be TRBD1 (5 bases). Germline V gene data show CDR1 as LGHNA and CDR2 as YNFKEQ. The CDR3 runs to 12 residues. Trimming pared 4 bases from V and 10 bases from J, leaving 13 bases between. This chain's CDR3 is CASSPRWGLAFF. In nucleotides, the CDR3 is TGTGCCAGCAGCCCTCGATGGGGCTTAGCTTTCTTT.

The V call is TRBV7-2, the J call TRBJ2-7; weak D call: TRBD2 (6 bases). The CDR3 is 13 residues long. Trimming cost V 5 bases and J 6 bases, with 14 bases left between them. Looked up from germline, CDR1 is SGHTA and CDR2 is FQGNSA. The CDR3 loop reads CASSPKGLPEQYF. The CDR3, as DNA: TGTGCCAGCAGCCCAAAGGGACTCCCCGAGCAGTACTTC.

The chain has TRBV28 and TRBJ2-2; 8 positions agree with TRBD1. The J segment lost 7 bases and the V segment lost 8 bases, leaving 6 bases of the junction unmatched. Germline CDR1 reads MDHEN; CDR2 reads SYDVKM. The CDR3 has 13 amino acids. The CDR3, as DNA: TGTGCCAGCGGGGACAGGTACCACGGGGAGCTGTTTTTT. This codes for CASGDRYHGELFF.

V and J are TRBV7-2 and TRBJ1-5; TRBD1 aligns across 7 bases. The V gene's germline CDR1 is SGHTA and CDR2 FQGNSA. The ends lost 4 bases at V and 0 bases at J; junction bases unmatched: 3. The CDR3 is made up of 15 amino acids. The CDR3 loop is CASSSGTVSNQPQHF. The DNA for the CDR3 is TGTGCCAGCAGCTCCGGGACAGTTAGCAATCAGCCCCAGCATTTT.

J is TRBJ2-5 and V is TRBV4-3, with D perhaps matching TRBD1 (6 bases). V lost 0 bases to trimming and J lost 4 bases, with 21 bases between them. This CDR3 contains 18 residues. Germline V gene sequence: CDR1 LGHNA, CDR2 YSLEER. CDR3 DNA: TGCGCCAGCAGCCAAGAAGTGCCGGGGACAATAAGTGGAGAGACCCAGTACTTC. Translation: CASSQEVPGTISGETQYF.

The rearrangement uses TRBV19 and TRBJ1-5; D may be TRBD1 (5 bases). V was cut by 5 bases and J by 2 bases, with 16 bases left in between. Germline V gives CDR1 LNHDA, CDR2 SQIVND (reference sequence). This CDR3 region has 16 residues. This CDR3 is CASSSGEEPRNQPQHF. For the CDR3, the DNA is TGTGCCAGTAGTTCGGGGGAAGAGCCCCGCAATCAGCCCCAGCATTTT. The full variable domain, in which reference TRBV19 and TRBJ1-5 provide the parts outside the CDR3, is DGGITQSPKYLFRKEGQNVTLSCEQNLNHDAMYWYRQDPGQGLRLIYYSQIVNDFQKGDIAEGYSVSREKKESFPLTVTSAQKNPTAFYLCASSSGEEPRNQPQHFGDGTRLSIL.

This clone was counted between two and nine times. The chain carries TRBV6-1 and TRBJ1-2, with no clear D. V was shortened by 1 base and J by 4 bases, with 7 bases between the two germline ends. The CDR3 runs to 13 residues. Germline values: CDR1 MNHNS, CDR2 SASEGT. The CDR3 bases are TGTGCCAGCAGTGAAGGGTCTAGCTATGGCTACACCTTC. Translated, it gives CASSEGSSYGYTF.

The chain carries TRBV28 and TRBJ2-7, with D hard to call. The CDR3 length is 12 residues. The V end lost 2 bases, the J end lost 7 bases, and 9 bases lay between the germline ends. Germline V gene lookup returns CDR1 MDHEN and CDR2 SYDVKM. The CDR3 nucleotides read TGTGCCAGCAGTTTAACCCTTGGGGAGCAGTACTTC. Translated: CASSLTLGEQYF.

V gene TRBV7-9 combines with J gene TRBJ2-4; 7 nucleotides agree with TRBD1. The junction had 6 bases not matched to a gene; V was cut back by 4 bases and J by 0 bases. The length of the CDR3 is 16 residues. Looked up from germline, CDR1 is SEHNR and CDR2 is FQNEAQ (reference sequence). In DNA, the CDR3 is TGTGCCAGCAGCTCAACAGGGGTCCTAGCCAAAAACATTCAGTACTTC. Protein sequence: CASSSTGVLAKNIQYF.

This clone was observed a single time. The CDR3 sequence is CASSQTQGGDYGYTF. CDR3 DNA sequence: TGCGCCAGCAGCCAAACACAGGGGGGTGACTATGGCTACACCTTC. V gene TRBV4-3 combines with J gene TRBJ1-2, with TRBD1 matching over 8 bases. Losses at the gene ends were 2 bases for V and 3 bases for J; bases not matched to a gene: 5. Germline loops: CDR1 LGHNA, CDR2 YSLEER. This CDR3 has 15 residues.

This chain connects TRBV19 to TRBJ2-3; 13 nucleotides agree with TRBD2. CDR3 size: 16 residues. Trimming cost V 5 bases and J 8 bases; bases outside gene matches: 10. Germline V gene lookup returns CDR1 LNHDA and CDR2 SQIVND (reference sequence). CDR3 residues: CASSPPGLAGWGTQYF. CDR3 nucleotides: TGTGCCAGTAGTCCGCCGGGACTAGCGGGGTGGGGTACGCAGTATTTT.

The chain has TRBV5-1 and TRBJ2-7; 14 bases match TRBD2. The germline V gene has CDR1 SGHRS and CDR2 YFSETQ. V was pared by 2 bases and J by 7 bases, with 14 bases of the junction left unmatched. This CDR3 spans 18 amino acids. The CDR3 coding sequence is TGCGCCAGCAGCTTTAGGTCGGGACTAGCGGGAGACCTTGGGGAGCAGTACTTC. The encoded protein is CASSFRSGLAGDLGEQYF.

A remark on this clone: The same CDR3 arises from other DNA sequences in this sample as well. The V gene is TRBV6-5, the J gene TRBJ2-7; 9 bases map to TRBD1. Per germline, CDR1 MNHEY and CDR2 SVGAGI. The CDR3 spans 15 residues. V dropped 0 bases and J dropped 1; count of bases not matched to a gene: 1. This CDR3 reads CASSYSGQGSYEQYF. The CDR3 region has the DNA TGTGCCAGCAGTTACTCGGGACAGGGATCCTACGAGCAGTACTTC.

The chain carries TRBV29-1 and TRBJ1-3, with D possibly TRBD1 on 6 matching bases. In germline, CDR1 is SQVTM, CDR2 ANQGSEA. This CDR3 has 13 amino acids. V was pared by 4 bases and J by 3 bases, with 10 bases between. The DNA for the CDR3 is TGCAGCGTTGTGGCAGGGGTTGGAAACACCATATATTTT. Its protein is CSVVAGVGNTIYF. Using reference TRBV29-1 and TRBJ1-3 for the parts outside the CDR3, the full variable domain is SAVISQKPSRDICQRGTSLTIQCQVDSQVTMMFWYRQQPGQSLTLIATANQGSEATYESGFVIDKFPISRPNLTFSTLTVSNMSPEDSSIYLCSVVAGVGNTIYFGEGSWLTVV.

The chain links TRBV11-3 to TRBJ1-2; TRBD1 matches at 8 bases. V dropped 3 bases and J dropped 2; count of bases not matched to a gene: 11. The CDR3 has 17 residues. CDR1 SGHNT and CDR2 YENEEA come from the germline V gene. The CDR3 loop is CASSFSAGHRGNYGYTF. The CDR3 region has the DNA TGTGCCAGCAGCTTTTCGGCTGGGCACAGGGGGAACTATGGCTACACCTTC.

This chain links TRBV19 with TRBJ2-5, with 14 bases identical to TRBD2. Germline V CDR1 and CDR2: LNHDA, SQIVND (reference sequence). V was pared by 4 bases and J by 4 bases, with 8 bases of the junction left unmatched. The CDR3 runs to 17 residues. In DNA form, the CDR3 reads TGTGCCAGTAGTAATCCGGGACTAGCGGGAGTAGGAGAGACCCAGTACTTC. It encodes CASSNPGLAGVGETQYF. Full variable domain (rest looked up from reference TRBV19 and TRBJ2-5): DGGITQSPKYLFRKEGQNVTLSCEQNLNHDAMYWYRQDPGQGLRLIYYSQIVNDFQKGDIAEGYSVSREKKESFPLTVTSAQKNPTAFYLCASSNPGLAGVGETQYFGPGTRLLVL.

The V and J genes are TRBV7-6 and TRBJ2-7; 12 bases map to TRBD1. Germline V gene lookup returns CDR1 SGHVS and CDR2 FNYEAQ. The CDR3 totals 15 residues. Trimming removed 5 bases from V and 4 bases from J; junction bases left unmatched: 6. The CDR3 sequence: CASSEGTGGKYEQYF. The CDR3 region has the DNA TGTGCCAGCAGCGAAGGGACAGGGGGCAAGTACGAGCAGTACTTC.

This chain joins TRBV7-6 and TRBJ2-1, with 9 bases aligning to TRBD1. The CDR3 is made up of 15 amino acids. CDR1 and CDR2 (germline): SGHVS, FNYEAQ. V was pared by 2 bases and J by 7 bases, with 6 bases of the junction left unmatched. The CDR3 is CASSLSGTGWNEQFF. Written as DNA, the CDR3 is TGTGCCAGCAGCTTAAGTGGGACAGGGTGGAATGAGCAGTTCTTC.

The chain combines TRBV25-1 with TRBJ2-1, with 13 bases fitting TRBD2. This CDR3 spans 17 amino acids. The J segment lost 4 bases and the V segment lost 4 bases, leaving 7 bases of the junction unmatched. Germline V CDR1 and CDR2: MGHDK, SYGVNS. CDR3 nucleotides: TGTGCCAGCAGTGGAAGCGGACTAGCGGGAGTATACAATGAGCAGTTCTTC. This gives the protein CASSGSGLAGVYNEQFF. Full variable domain (outside the CDR3, taken from reference TRBV25-1 and TRBJ2-1): EADIYQTPRYLVIGTGKKITLECSQTMGHDKMYWYQQDPGMELHLIHYSYGVNSTEKGDLSSESTVSRIRTEHFPLTLESARPSHTSQYLCASSGSGLAGVYNEQFFGPGTRLTVL.

This clone appeared a single time. The chain recombines TRBV5-1 with TRBJ2-7, with TRBD2 identical over 8 bases. CDR1 and CDR2 from the germline V gene are SGHRS and YFSETQ. This CDR3 contains 15 residues. V was clipped by 3 bases and J by 2 bases; unmatched bases: 7. CDR3 protein: CASSSAGTSPYEQYF. The CDR3 region has the DNA TGCGCCAGCAGCTCGGCCGGGACTAGTCCCTACGAGCAGTACTTC.

The chain uses TRBV5-6 and TRBJ1-1; D is ambiguous. Germline values: CDR1 SGHDT, CDR2 YYEEEE. The CDR3 totals 12 residues. Trimming removed 6 bases at V and 9 bases at J, with 15 bases between. As DNA, the CDR3 is TGTGCCAGCATAGGAGGGTCGGAGAAAGCTTTCTTT. It is translated as CASIGGSEKAFF.

The V gene is TRBV30, the J gene TRBJ1-1, with no clear D. The CDR3 spans 14 residues. The V end was cut by 0 bases, the J end by 1 base, with 9 bases between. In germline, CDR1 is GTSNPN, CDR2 SVGIG (reference sequence). CDR3: CAWSVLKSNTEAFF. The CDR3 coding sequence is TGTGCCTGGAGTGTCCTCAAGTCGAACACTGAAGCTTTCTTT.

The genes are TRBV5-1 and TRBJ2-5; TRBD1 aligns across 10 bases. This CDR3 is built from 16 residues. The germline CDR1 and CDR2 sequences are SGHRS and YFSETQ. V shed 4 bases, J shed 1 base, and the junction held 7 bases outside the gene matches. The DNA of the CDR3 is TGCGCCAGCAGCGCGGGACAGGGGCCCTCCCAAGAGACCCAGTACTTC. Protein: CASSAGQGPSQETQYF.

In DNA form, the CDR3 reads TGTGCCAGCAGTCCGGGACAGGCCTATGGCTACACCTTC. Its protein product is CASSPGQAYGYTF. The chain combines TRBV27 with TRBJ1-2, with 8 bases fitting TRBD1. This CDR3 comprises 13 residues. Germline CDR1 MNHEY, CDR2 SMNVEV (reference sequence). V lost 5 bases and J lost 4; bases outside the gene matches: 3.

CDR3 sequence reads: CASSYTRLAGGHEQYF. The CDR3 DNA follows: TGTGCCAGCAGTTATACCCGACTAGCGGGAGGGCACGAGCAGTACTTC. The chain is built from TRBV7-2 and TRBJ2-7, with 14 bases matching TRBD2. The V and J ends lost 6 bases and 5 bases, in that order; junction bases with no gene match: 9. The CDR3 is 16 amino acids. In germline, CDR1 is SGHTA, CDR2 FQGNSA. The full variable domain, its missing parts supplied by reference TRBV7-2 and TRBJ2-7, is GAGVSQSPSNKVTEKGKDVELRCDPISGHTALYWYRQSLGQGLEFLIYFQGNSAPDKSGLPSDRFSAERTGGSVSTLTIQRTQQEDSAVYLCASSYTRLAGGHEQYFGPGTRLTVT.

The CDR3 region has the DNA TGCAGCGTTTCCATGGGCAGAATCAATGGGGTATCCGATACGCAGTATTTT. Translated: CSVSMGRINGVSDTQYF. The chain recombines TRBV29-1 with TRBJ2-3; D remains unclear. Trimming removed 5 bases from V and 6 bases from J, with 27 bases in between. CDR3 length: 17 amino acids. Germline CDR1 and CDR2: SQVTM and ANQGSEA.

V is TRBV11-3 and J is TRBJ2-7, with 10 bases fitting TRBD2. Losses at the gene ends were 5 bases for V and 1 base for J; bases not matched to a gene: 8. The CDR3 has 16 amino acids. CDR1 is SGHNT and CDR2 is YENEEA in the germline V gene. CDR3 DNA sequence: TGTGCCAGCAGCCCCGGGGTAGCGGGAGGATCCTACGAGCAGTACTTC. It encodes CASSPGVAGGSYEQYF.

The gene calls are TRBV28 and TRBJ1-4; unclear D gene. Germline V gene sequence: CDR1 MDHEN, CDR2 SYDVKM. This CDR3 has 12 amino acids. Trimming took off 6 bases at V and 3 bases at J, with 5 bases between the two ends. The CDR3 DNA sequence: TGTGCCAGCAGGCCCTCTAATGAAAAACTGTTTTTT. Amino acid sequence: CASRPSNEKLFF.

The chain employs TRBV19 and TRBJ2-2; 9 nucleotides line up with TRBD2. The CDR3 covers 17 residues. Germline V gives CDR1 LNHDA, CDR2 SQIVND (reference sequence). Trimming took 3 bases from V and 3 from J; bases not matched to a gene: 8. CDR3 amino acids: CASSMRVAGVYTGELFF. In DNA form, the CDR3 reads TGTGCCAGTAGTATGAGGGTAGCGGGAGTTTACACCGGGGAGCTGTTTTTT.

This chain connects TRBV28 to TRBJ2-2; tentatively, D is TRBD2 (6 bases). Germline V gives CDR1 MDHEN, CDR2 SYDVKM. This CDR3 contains 15 residues. V lost 5 bases and J lost 1, with 11 bases in between. DNA of the CDR3: TGTGCCAGCAGTGTCGGGACTCTGAACACCGGGGAGCTGTTTTTT. Encoded protein: CASSVGTLNTGELFF.